Shown below are 14 T cell receptor beta chains from a single sample sequenced in a study of T cells in Graves' hyperthyroidism and ophthalmopathy. It was RNA transcripts that yielded the amplified TCR beta CDR3 regions. The TCR CDR3 first-round RT-PCR relied on the HTBI primer set. MiXCR was run by TCRdb on the multiplex PCR reads, yielding one entry per CDR3 protein. The table shows fewer than 700,000 distinct CDR3 sequences, with roughly 18% occurring only once. Input material: blood. Receptors were obtained from a young woman with Graves' ophthalmopathy.

This clonotype was seen more than once but under ten times. Relative to the germline gene, one junction end is altered; a read error may explain this. The chain links TRBV6-2 or TRBV6-3 to TRBJ1-5; TRBD1 agrees at 10 bases. CDR3 length: 15 residues. Per the germline V gene, CDR1 is MNHEY and CDR2 is SVGEGT. CDR3 bases: TGTGCCAGCAGTTATCGGGACAGGGGTGACCAGCCCCGGCATTTT. It encodes CASSYRDRGDQPRHF.

This clonotype appeared many times. The chain carries TRBV2 and TRBJ2-1; 12 bases agree with TRBD2. Trimming at V came to 8 bases and at J to 4 bases, leaving 0 bases not matched to a gene. CDR1 and CDR2 from the germline V gene are SNHLY and FYNNEI. The CDR3 runs to 13 residues. Here the CDR3 reads CASLAGGYNEQFF. CDR3 bases: TGTGCCAGCCTAGCGGGAGGGTACAATGAGCAGTTCTTC. The full variable domain, its missing parts supplied by reference TRBV2 and TRBJ2-1, is EPEVTQTPSHQVTQMGQEVILRCVPISNHLYFYWYRQILGQKVEFLVSFYNNEISEKSEIFDDQFSVERPDGSNFTLKIRSTKLEDSAMYFCASLAGGYNEQFFGPGTRLTVL.

This clonotype was observed at least ten times. The V and J genes are TRBV3-1 and TRBJ2-1, with 12 positions matching TRBD2. The CDR3 totals 16 residues. Trimming removed 4 bases from V and 9 bases from J; junction bases left unmatched: 10. CDR1 is LGHDT, CDR2 YNNKEL, per germline (reference sequence). In DNA, the CDR3 is TGTGCCAGCAGCCGGTCGACTAGCGGGAGTGTTAGTGAGCAGTTCTTC. It specifies CASSRSTSGSVSEQFF.

This clonotype has more than one count but fewer than ten. The rearrangement links TRBV9 to TRBJ2-1; D gene unclear. The length of the CDR3 is 15 residues. Germline V gene sequence: CDR1 SGDLS, CDR2 YYNGEE. V shed 3 bases and J shed 10 bases, with 20 bases lying between them. CDR3 in amino acids: CASSAPRHGPPEQFF. The CDR3 bases are TGTGCCAGCAGCGCCCCACGCCATGGCCCTCCGGAGCAGTTCTTC. Variable domain in full (rest from reference TRBV9 and TRBJ2-1): DSGVTQTPKHLITATGQRVTLRCSPRSGDLSVYWYQQSLDQGLQFLIQYYNGEERAKGNILERFSAQQFPDLHSELNLSSLELGDSALYFCASSAPRHGPPEQFFGPGTRLTVL.

The table lists this clonotype with many counts. V and J are TRBV7-8 and TRBJ1-2; perhaps TRBD1 as D (5 bases). CDR3 length: 15 amino acids. CDR1 and CDR2 (germline): SGHVS, FQNEAQ. The ends were cut back, 1 base at V and 4 bases at J, with 13 bases in the middle. This chain's CDR3 is CASSLGSGNLYGYTF. CDR3 sequence (DNA): TGTGCCAGCAGCTTAGGATCAGGGAACCTCTATGGCTACACCTTC.

This clonotype was seen many times. CDR3 in amino acids: CASSLSGQTNYGYTF. The CDR3 DNA sequence: TGTGCCAGCAGCTTATCGGGACAGACTAACTATGGCTACACCTTC. The chain employs TRBV7-3 and TRBJ1-2; 7 nucleotides align to TRBD1. In germline, CDR1 is SGHTA, CDR2 FQGTGA. The CDR3 contains 15 residues. J lost 0 bases, V lost 2 bases, and 3 bases had no gene match.

There are many counts of this clonotype. The CDR3 DNA reads TGCGCCAGCAGCCGGGCAGGGGTGAACACTGAAGCTTTCTTT. It translates to CASSRAGVNTEAFF. V is TRBV5-1 and J is TRBJ1-1; a possible D gene is TRBD1 (6 bases). The CDR3 length is 14 residues. V lost 4 bases, J lost 0 bases, and 10 bases lay in between. Germline CDR1 is SGHRS and CDR2 is YFSETQ.

This clonotype was counted ten times or more. The CDR3 loop is CASSPKAGGYTEAFF. In DNA, the CDR3 is TGTGCCAGCTCCCCAAAGGCAGGGGGCTACACTGAAGCTTTCTTT. The chain links TRBV18 to TRBJ1-1, with 8 bases that match TRBD1. The CDR3 sequence is 15 residues long. Germline V gives CDR1 KGHSH, CDR2 LQKENI. With V trimmed by 6 bases and J by 3 bases, 9 bases remained unmatched.

At least ten counts were recorded for this clonotype. The chain is built from TRBV27 and TRBJ1-5; D is ambiguous. Trimming removed 6 bases from V and 0 bases from J, with 12 bases in between. CDR3 length: 15 residues. Germline lookup yields CDR1 MNHEY and CDR2 SMNVEV (reference sequence). The chain's CDR3 is CASSPGDYSNQPQHF. In DNA, the CDR3 is TGTGCCAGCAGCCCAGGCGATTATAGCAATCAGCCCCAGCATTTT.

This clonotype was found many times. The V gene is TRBV20-1, the J gene TRBJ2-3; D is possibly TRBD1 (5 bases). Trimming left V 6 bases short and J 2 bases short, with 9 bases between. Germline lookup yields CDR1 DFQATT and CDR2 SNEGSKA (reference sequence). This CDR3 has 12 amino acids. The CDR3 DNA sequence: TGCAGTGCCGTAGGGGTCACAGATACGCAGTATTTT. This translates into CSAVGVTDTQYF.

This chain links TRBV5-1 with TRBJ2-2; maybe TRBD1 (5 bases). The V and J ends lost 4 bases and 0 bases respectively, with 10 bases between them. This CDR3 region has 15 residues. Germline-derived CDR1 and CDR2 are SGHRS and YFSETQ. For the CDR3, the DNA is TGCGCCAGCAGCCCAGGGTGGGCGAACACCGGGGAGCTGTTTTTT. It is translated as CASSPGWANTGELFF.

In this sample, this clonotype turned up a few times. The chain carries TRBV13 and TRBJ2-7, with a tentative D call TRBD1 (6 bases). CDR3 length: 15 residues. The germline V gene has CDR1 PRHDT and CDR2 FYEKMQ (reference sequence). V gave up 4 bases and J gave up 1 base, with 14 bases separating them. The CDR3 is CASSSQGNGSYEQYF. CDR3 bases: TGTGCCAGCAGCTCACAGGGAAATGGATCCTACGAGCAGTACTTC.

The J gene is TRBJ2-1, the V gene TRBV6-2 or TRBV6-3; TRBD2 matches 13 bases. The CDR3 runs to 15 residues. V shed 6 bases, J shed 7 bases, and the junction held 6 bases outside the gene matches. The V gene's germline CDR1 is MNHEY and CDR2 SVGEGT. The CDR3 loop is CASRRGLAGVNEQFF. The CDR3 DNA sequence: TGTGCCAGCAGGAGAGGACTAGCGGGGGTTAATGAGCAGTTCTTC.

This clonotype was recorded at least ten times. CDR3 sequence: CASSPSVTFTMNTEAFF. CDR3 DNA: TGTGCCAGCAGCCCATCCGTGACCTTCACCATGAACACTGAAGCTTTCTTT. The V and J genes are TRBV6-1 and TRBJ1-1; D uncertain. V gave up 6 bases and J gave up 0 bases, with 20 bases separating them. CDR3 size: 17 residues. Germline V gene lookup returns CDR1 MNHNS and CDR2 SASEGT.